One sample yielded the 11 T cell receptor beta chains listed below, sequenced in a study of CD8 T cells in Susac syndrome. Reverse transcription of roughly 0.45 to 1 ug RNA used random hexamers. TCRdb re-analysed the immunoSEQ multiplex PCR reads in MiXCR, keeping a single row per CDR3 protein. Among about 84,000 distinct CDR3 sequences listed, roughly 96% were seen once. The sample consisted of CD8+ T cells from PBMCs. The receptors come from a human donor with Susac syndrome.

In DNA, the CDR3 is TGCAGTGCTAGAAATAACGGCGGGGCCTACGAGCAGTACTTC. Translation gives CSARNNGGAYEQYF. The V and J genes are TRBV20-1 and TRBJ2-7; D possibly corresponds to TRBD2 (6 bases). CDR3 size: 14 residues. V was pared by 2 bases and J by 2 bases, with 13 bases between. CDR1 and CDR2 (germline): DFQATT, SNEGSKA (reference sequence).

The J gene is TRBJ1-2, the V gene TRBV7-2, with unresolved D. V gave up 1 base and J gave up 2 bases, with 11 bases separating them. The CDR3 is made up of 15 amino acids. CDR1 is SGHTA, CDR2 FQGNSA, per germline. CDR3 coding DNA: TGTGCCAGCAGCTTAGTCGGCCCGGGAAACTATGGCTACACCTTC. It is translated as CASSLVGPGNYGYTF.

CDR3 DNA: TGCGCCAGCAGCTTGCTTGGAACGGAATACAATGAGCAGTTCTTC. It translates to CASSLLGTEYNEQFF. The genes are TRBV5-1 and TRBJ2-1; no reliable D call. V gave up 1 base and J gave up 4 bases, with 12 bases separating them. The CDR3 is 15 residues long. The germline V gene encodes CDR1 SGHRS and CDR2 YFSETQ. Looking up the rest from reference TRBV5-1 and TRBJ2-1 gives the full variable domain: KAGVTQTPRYLIKTRGQQVTLSCSPISGHRSVSWYQQTPGQGLQFLFEYFSETQRNKGNFPGRFSGRQFSNSRSEMNVSTLELGDSALYLCASSLLGTEYNEQFFGPGTRLTVL.

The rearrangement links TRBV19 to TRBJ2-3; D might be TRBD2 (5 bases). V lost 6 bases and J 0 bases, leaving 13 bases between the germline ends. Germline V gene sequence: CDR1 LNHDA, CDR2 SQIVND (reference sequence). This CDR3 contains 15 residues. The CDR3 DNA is TGTGCCAGTAGACCCGACTACCCGAGCACAGATACGCAGTATTTT. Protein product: CASRPDYPSTDTQYF. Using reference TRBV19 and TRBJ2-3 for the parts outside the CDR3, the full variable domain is DGGITQSPKYLFRKEGQNVTLSCEQNLNHDAMYWYRQDPGQGLRLIYYSQIVNDFQKGDIAEGYSVSREKKESFPLTVTSAQKNPTAFYLCASRPDYPSTDTQYFGPGTRLTVL.

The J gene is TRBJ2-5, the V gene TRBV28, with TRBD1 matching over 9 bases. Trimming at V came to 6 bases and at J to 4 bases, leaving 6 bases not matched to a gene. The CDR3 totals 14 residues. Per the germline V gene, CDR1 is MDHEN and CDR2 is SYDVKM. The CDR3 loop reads CASSSSQGAETQYF. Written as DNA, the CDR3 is TGTGCCAGCAGCTCCTCACAGGGGGCAGAGACCCAGTACTTC.

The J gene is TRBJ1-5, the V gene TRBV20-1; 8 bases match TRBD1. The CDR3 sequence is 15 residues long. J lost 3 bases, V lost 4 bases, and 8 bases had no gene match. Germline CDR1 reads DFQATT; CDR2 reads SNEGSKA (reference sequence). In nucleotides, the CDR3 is TGCAGTGCTAAACGGACAGGGCTTAACAATCAGCCCCAGCATTTT. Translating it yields CSAKRTGLNNQPQHF.

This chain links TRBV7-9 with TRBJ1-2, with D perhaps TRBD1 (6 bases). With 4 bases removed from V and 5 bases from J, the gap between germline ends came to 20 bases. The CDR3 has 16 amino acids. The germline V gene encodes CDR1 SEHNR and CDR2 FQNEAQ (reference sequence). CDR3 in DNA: TGTGCCAGCAGCTCGGACAGTGGATGGGATCGGTATGGCTACACCTTC. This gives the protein CASSSDSGWDRYGYTF.

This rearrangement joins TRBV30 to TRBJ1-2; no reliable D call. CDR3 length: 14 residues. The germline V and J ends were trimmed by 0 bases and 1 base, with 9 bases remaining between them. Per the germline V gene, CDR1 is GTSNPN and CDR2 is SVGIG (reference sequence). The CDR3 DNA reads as TGTGCCTGGAGTGTACATGAGGGTAACTATGGCTACACCTTC. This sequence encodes CAWSVHEGNYGYTF.

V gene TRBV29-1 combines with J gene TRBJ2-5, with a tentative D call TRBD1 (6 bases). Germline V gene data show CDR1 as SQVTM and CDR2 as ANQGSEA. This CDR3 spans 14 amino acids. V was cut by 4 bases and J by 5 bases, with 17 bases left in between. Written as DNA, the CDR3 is TGCAGCGTTGTGAGACAAGGGGGTTCGGAGACCCAGTACTTC. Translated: CSVVRQGGSETQYF.

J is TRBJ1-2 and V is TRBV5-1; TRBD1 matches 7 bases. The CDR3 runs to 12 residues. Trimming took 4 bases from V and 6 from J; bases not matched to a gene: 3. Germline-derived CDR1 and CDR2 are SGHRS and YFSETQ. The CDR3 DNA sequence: TGCGCCAGCAGCCCCACAGGGGATGGCTACACCTTC. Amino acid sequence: CASSPTGDGYTF.

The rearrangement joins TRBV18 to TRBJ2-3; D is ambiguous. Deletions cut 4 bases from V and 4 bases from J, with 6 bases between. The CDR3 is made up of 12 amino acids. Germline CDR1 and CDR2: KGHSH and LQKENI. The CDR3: CASSLVPDTQYF. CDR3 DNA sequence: TGTGCCAGCTCACTTGTCCCAGATACGCAGTATTTT.